This passage covers 26 T cell receptor beta chains from one sample sequenced in a study of beta chain features in type 1 diabetes. These TCRs are of unknown antigen specificity. Expressed TCRB transcripts were sequenced after all isolated RNA was converted to cDNA. Only in-frame clones appear in the TCRdb table, and some are missing; sequencing was by immunoSEQ multiplex PCR. In the table there are around 600,000 clones, under 15% of which are singletons. Study results and caveats: In all four CD4+ subsets, TCRB CDR3 length was significantly, moderately reduced in type 1 diabetes.

Material: naive CD4+ T cells from blood. All receptors derive from a man under 40 with type 1 diabetes.

This clone has just a few counts. The chain couples TRBV25-1 to TRBJ2-4; a possible D gene is TRBD2 (5 bases). The length of the CDR3 is 14 residues. Trimming cost V 7 bases and J 3 bases, with 13 bases left between them. Germline assignment: CDR1 MGHDK and CDR2 SYGVNS. CDR3 protein: CASTEPGSKNIQYF. The DNA for the CDR3 is TGTGCCAGCACCGAACCGGGAAGCAAAAACATTCAGTACTTC.

The chain has TRBV9 and TRBJ2-2, with D tentatively TRBD2 (5 bases). Trimming pared 4 bases from V and 5 bases from J, leaving 12 bases between. Germline V gene sequence: CDR1 SGDLS, CDR2 YYNGEE. The CDR3 spans 14 residues. Here the CDR3 DNA reads TGTGCCAGCAGCCTTGAGGGCTCAACCGGGGAGCTGTTTTTT. Encoded protein: CASSLEGSTGELFF.

The chain joins TRBV7-9 to TRBJ1-3; no clear D gene. CDR3 length: 16 residues. V lost 5 bases and J 1 base, leaving 15 bases between the germline ends. Per germline, CDR1 SEHNR and CDR2 FQNEAQ (reference sequence). CDR3 nucleotides: TGTGCCAGCAGCGACACCGACACAATATCTGGAAACACCATATATTTT. It translates to CASSDTDTISGNTIYF.

This clone occurred a few times. V gene TRBV15 combines with J gene TRBJ1-5; D is uncertain. The CDR3 extends over 14 amino acids. Germline V gives CDR1 LNHNV, CDR2 YYDKDF (reference sequence). Trimming removed 6 bases from V and 0 bases from J, with 9 bases in between. Written as DNA, the CDR3 is TGTGCCACCAGTGGGGTGGGTAGCAATCAGCCCCAGCATTTT. Protein product: CATSGVGSNQPQHF. Based on the CDR3 plus reference TRBV15 and TRBJ1-5, the full variable domain is DAMVIQNPRYQVTQFGKPVTLSCSQTLNHNVMYWYQQKSSQAPKLLFHYYDKDFNNEADTPDNFQSRRPNTSFCFLDIRSPGLGDTAMYLCATSGVGSNQPQHFGDGTRLSIL.

This clone has just one count. The chain uses TRBV28 and TRBJ1-2, with a possible D match to TRBD1 (5 bases). Trimming took off 4 bases at V and 4 bases at J, with 13 bases between the two ends. The CDR3 runs to 14 residues. Germline assignment: CDR1 MDHEN and CDR2 SYDVKM. DNA of the CDR3: TGTGCCAGCAGTTCCCCCGACAGAACCTATGGCTACACCTTC. Protein sequence: CASSSPDRTYGYTF.

The rearrangement joins TRBV5-1 to TRBJ2-3; D not certain. CDR3 length: 15 residues. Trimming stripped 0 bases from V and 4 bases from J, with 12 bases between. The germline V gene has CDR1 SGHRS and CDR2 YFSETQ. CDR3 protein: CASSLVGVGADTQYF. CDR3 sequence (DNA): TGCGCCAGCAGCTTGGTAGGCGTAGGAGCAGATACGCAGTATTTT.

CDR3 amino acids: CSVLHRGTNTIYF. CDR3 sequence (DNA): TGCAGCGTCCTGCACAGGGGTACAAACACCATATATTTT. The chain couples TRBV29-1 to TRBJ1-3; 7 bases agree with TRBD1. V shed 6 bases, J shed 6 bases, and the junction held 8 bases outside the gene matches. Germline V gene lookup returns CDR1 SQVTM and CDR2 ANQGSEA. CDR3 size: 13 residues.

The table lists this clone with a few counts. The rearrangement uses TRBV7-9 and TRBJ2-7, with D uncertain. The CDR3 is made up of 14 amino acids. Germline lookup yields CDR1 SEHNR and CDR2 FQNEAQ (reference sequence). V shed 5 bases and J shed 2 bases, with 13 bases lying between them. As DNA, the CDR3 is TGTGCCAGCAGCCAACCAACCAAACCCTACGAGCAGTACTTC. It yields the protein CASSQPTKPYEQYF. Drawing the rest from reference TRBV7-9 and TRBJ2-7, the complete variable domain is DTGVSQNPRHKITKRGQNVTFRCDPISEHNRLYWYRQTLGQGPEFLTYFQNEAQLEKSRLLSDRFSAERPKGSFSTLEIQRTEQGDSAMYLCASSQPTKPYEQYFGPGTRLTVT.

V and J are TRBV7-2 and TRBJ2-7, with D maybe TRBD2 (5 bases). Germline lookup yields CDR1 SGHTA and CDR2 FQGNSA. The CDR3 runs 15 residues. Trimming took 5 bases from V and 1 from J, leaving 15 bases between them. CDR3 sequence reads: CASSPVDFLSYEQYF. DNA for the CDR3: TGTGCCAGCAGCCCAGTGGACTTTCTTTCCTACGAGCAGTACTTC.

The chain uses TRBV7-8 and TRBJ1-2, with a weak D call TRBD1 (6 bases). Germline CDR1 SGHVS, CDR2 FQNEAQ. The CDR3 length is 16 residues. Trimming removed 3 bases from V and 5 bases from J, with 19 bases in between. The CDR3 DNA follows: TGTGCCAGCAGCTTCCGGTCGGGGGCCCTTCGTTATGGCTACACCTTC. This sequence encodes CASSFRSGALRYGYTF.

This clone turned up a few times. Other nucleotide sequences in the sample specify the same CDR3. The V call is TRBV7-9, the J call TRBJ2-3; D is unresolved. CDR1 and CDR2 from the germline V gene are SEHNR and FQNEAQ (reference sequence). V was cut by 0 bases and J by 4 bases, with 2 bases left in between. The CDR3 sequence is 12 residues long. The CDR3 nucleotides read TGTGCCAGCAGCTTAGCATCAGATACGCAGTATTTT. Its protein product is CASSLASDTQYF.

Only a few counts were recorded for this clone. The V and J genes are TRBV5-1 and TRBJ2-7; no firm D call. The CDR3 length is 14 residues. Germline V lookup: CDR1 SGHRS, CDR2 YFSETQ. The V end lost 4 bases, the J end lost 0 bases, and 11 bases lay between the germline ends. The CDR3 protein is CASSGQWDSYEQYF. CDR3 in DNA: TGCGCCAGCAGCGGCCAATGGGACTCCTACGAGCAGTACTTC.

The chain combines TRBV4-3 with TRBJ2-3; 10 bases fit TRBD2. V shed 0 bases, J shed 6 bases, and the junction held 12 bases outside the gene matches. The CDR3 spans 18 residues. Germline CDR1 and CDR2: LGHNA and YSLEER. CDR3: CASSQDLSGGASQDTQYF. The CDR3 DNA follows: TGCGCCAGCAGCCAAGATCTAAGCGGGGGGGCCTCTCAGGATACGCAGTATTTT.

The sample holds a few counts of this clone. The chain couples TRBV11-2 to TRBJ1-5, with no clear D. Germline V gene sequence: CDR1 SGHAT, CDR2 FQNNGV. This CDR3 is built from 16 residues. Trimming stripped 0 bases from V and 0 bases from J, with 9 bases between. The CDR3: CASSLEGSYSNQPQHF. In DNA form, the CDR3 reads TGTGCCAGCAGCTTAGAGGGTAGTTATAGCAATCAGCCCCAGCATTTT.

The chain's CDR3 is CASSVEPTQVGTQYF. CDR3 DNA: TGTGCCAGCAGCGTAGAGCCCACCCAGGTGGGGACCCAGTACTTC. This chain uses TRBV9 with TRBJ2-5; D uncertain. The CDR3 is 15 amino acids. Trimming removed 0 bases at V and 7 bases at J, with 16 bases between. Germline loops: CDR1 SGDLS, CDR2 YYNGEE.

There are a few counts of this clone. Other DNA sequences of this sample code for an identical CDR3. The rearrangement uses TRBV9 and TRBJ1-6; D not resolved. Germline V CDR1 and CDR2: SGDLS, YYNGEE. The CDR3 length is 16 residues. V was trimmed by 0 bases and J by 0 bases, leaving 7 bases between them. The CDR3: CASSVGQSSYNSPLHF. As DNA, the CDR3 is TGTGCCAGCAGCGTAGGGCAGAGCTCCTATAATTCACCCCTCCACTTT.

The chain combines TRBV9 with TRBJ2-5; 8 positions agree with TRBD1. Losses at the gene ends were 4 bases for V and 0 bases for J; bases not matched to a gene: 5. This CDR3 has 15 amino acids. Germline assignment: CDR1 SGDLS and CDR2 YYNGEE. The CDR3 here is CASSWTGNNQETQYF. CDR3 nucleotides: TGTGCCAGCAGCTGGACAGGGAACAACCAAGAGACCCAGTACTTC.

The CDR3 protein is CASSTQGGETQYF. CDR3 in DNA: TGTGCCAGCAGCACACAGGGTGGAGAGACCCAGTACTTC. The chain is built from TRBV21-1 and TRBJ2-5; whether TRBD1, the table's D call, matches the DNA was not checked. TRBV21-1 is a pseudogene locus. The CDR3 spans 13 residues.

This chain joins TRBV25-1 and TRBJ1-1; D remains ambiguous. Trimming took 7 bases from V and 4 from J, leaving 22 bases between them. CDR3 size: 16 residues. Germline CDR1 is MGHDK and CDR2 is SYGVNS. CDR3 nucleotide sequence: TGTGCCAGCATCGCCCCCCTAAGGCCCGAGGGCACTGAAGCTTTCTTT. Protein product: CASIAPLRPEGTEAFF.

V usage is TRBV28 and J usage is TRBJ2-3; 8 bases fit TRBD2. The CDR3 has 14 residues. Germline loops: CDR1 MDHEN, CDR2 SYDVKM. The ends lost 10 bases at V and 2 bases at J; junction bases unmatched: 8. This CDR3 reads CATRSGDLTDTQYF. The CDR3 DNA reads as TGTGCCACCCGTAGCGGGGATCTCACAGATACGCAGTATTTT.

The rearrangement uses TRBV29-1 and TRBJ1-1, with 7 bases lining up with TRBD1. The CDR3 extends over 17 amino acids. The junction had 21 bases not matched to a gene; V was cut back by 7 bases and J by 4 bases. CDR1 and CDR2 (germline): SQVTM, ANQGSEA. The CDR3 here is CSATDFTRQGLSTEAFF. Here the CDR3 DNA reads TGCAGCGCGACCGACTTTACCCGACAGGGCTTGAGCACTGAAGCTTTCTTT.

The gene calls are TRBV7-9 and TRBJ1-1; D is unresolved. Germline CDR1 SEHNR, CDR2 FQNEAQ (reference sequence). The germline V and J ends were trimmed by 5 bases and 6 bases, with 7 bases remaining between them. CDR3 length: 11 amino acids. This chain's CDR3 is CASSPVAEAFF. In DNA, the CDR3 is TGTGCCAGCAGCCCTGTGGCTGAAGCTTTCTTT.

This clone was counted once. The sample contains more than one DNA sequence encoding this CDR3. The V gene is TRBV7-2, the J gene TRBJ2-5; TRBD1 agrees at 7 bases. The V gene end was trimmed by 4 bases and the J gene end by 1 base; junction bases not matched to a gene: 3. This CDR3 has 14 amino acids. CDR1 and CDR2 from the germline V gene are SGHTA and FQGNSA. The CDR3 DNA is TGTGCCAGCAGCTCCCAGGGGGTCCAAGAGACCCAGTACTTC. Translated, it gives CASSSQGVQETQYF.

The rearrangement uses TRBV2 and TRBJ2-4; D is uncertain. Trimming shortened V by 3 bases and J by 12 bases, and 9 bases separated the two germline ends. This CDR3 has 11 amino acids. Germline loops: CDR1 SNHLY, CDR2 FYNNEI. CDR3 residues: CASSDEANQYF. The CDR3 nucleotides are TGTGCCAGCAGTGACGAAGCTAATCAGTACTTC.

The chain joins TRBV9 to TRBJ1-4, with TRBD1 matching over 7 bases. Germline CDR1 is SGDLS and CDR2 is YYNGEE. The CDR3 runs to 15 residues. Germline trimming cut 0 bases from V and 4 bases from J; bases unmatched to any gene: 3. Here the CDR3 DNA reads TGTGCCAGCAGCGTAGCGACAGGGCGTAATGAAAAACTGTTTTTT. Translating it yields CASSVATGRNEKLFF.

A few counts support this clone. CDR3 bases: TGTGCCAGCAGCTCCCAGCGGGGGGGCTACAATGAGCAGTTCTTC. Translated: CASSSQRGGYNEQFF. The V call is TRBV11-2, the J call TRBJ2-1, with 10 bases lining up with TRBD2. Germline-derived CDR1 and CDR2 are SGHAT and FQNNGV. V was clipped by 4 bases and J by 3 bases; unmatched bases: 3. The CDR3 runs to 15 residues.